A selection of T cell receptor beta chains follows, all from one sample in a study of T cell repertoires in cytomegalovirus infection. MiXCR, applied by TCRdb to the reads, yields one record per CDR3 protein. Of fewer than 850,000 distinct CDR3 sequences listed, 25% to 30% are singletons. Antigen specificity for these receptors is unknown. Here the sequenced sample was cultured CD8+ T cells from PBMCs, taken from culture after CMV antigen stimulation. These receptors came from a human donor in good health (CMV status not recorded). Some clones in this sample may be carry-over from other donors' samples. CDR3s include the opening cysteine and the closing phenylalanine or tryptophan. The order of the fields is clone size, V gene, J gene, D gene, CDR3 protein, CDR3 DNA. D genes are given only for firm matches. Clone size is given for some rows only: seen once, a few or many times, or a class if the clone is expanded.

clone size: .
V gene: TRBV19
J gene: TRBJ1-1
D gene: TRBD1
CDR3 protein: CASSVRGLSFGTEAFF
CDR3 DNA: TGTGCCAGTAGTGTAAGGGGGCTGAGTTTCGGCACTGAAGCTTTCTTT

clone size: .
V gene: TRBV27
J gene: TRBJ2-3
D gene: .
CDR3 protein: CASRTGTKVPDTQYF
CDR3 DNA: TGTGCCAGCAGAACAGGGACAAAGGTTCCAGATACGCAGTATTTT

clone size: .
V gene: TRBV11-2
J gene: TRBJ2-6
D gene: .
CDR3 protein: CASRKTDRGSGANVLTF
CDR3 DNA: TGTGCCAGCAGGAAGACCGATAGGGGGTCTGGGGCCAACGTCCTGACTTTC

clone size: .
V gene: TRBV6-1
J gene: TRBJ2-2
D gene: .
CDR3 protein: CASTEEAQGTGELFF
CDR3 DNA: TGTGCCAGCACCGAAGAGGCTCAGGGGACCGGGGAGCTGTTTTTT

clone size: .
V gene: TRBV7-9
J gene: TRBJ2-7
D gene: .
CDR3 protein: CASLGTWAYEQYF
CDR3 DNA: TGTGCCAGCCTGGGGACCTGGGCTTACGAGCAGTACTTC

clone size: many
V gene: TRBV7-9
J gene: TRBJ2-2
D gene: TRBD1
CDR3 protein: CASSFPTGAITGELFF
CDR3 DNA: TGTGCCAGCAGCTTCCCGACAGGGGCGATCACCGGGGAGCTGTTTTTT

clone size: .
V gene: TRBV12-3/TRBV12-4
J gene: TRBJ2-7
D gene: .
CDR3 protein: CASSPAPTGEQYF
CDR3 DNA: TGTGCCAGCAGTCCAGCCCCCACGGGAGAGCAGTACTTC

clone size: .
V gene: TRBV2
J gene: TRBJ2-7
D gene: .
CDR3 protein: CASSAGGGSPYEQYF
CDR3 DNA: TGTGCCAGCAGTGCAGGCGGGGGCTCCCCCTACGAGCAGTACTTC

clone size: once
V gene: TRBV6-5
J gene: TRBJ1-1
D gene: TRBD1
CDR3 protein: CDSSADRSGDTEAFF
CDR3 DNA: TGTGACAGCAGCGCGGACAGGTCCGGGGACACTGAAGCTTTCTTT

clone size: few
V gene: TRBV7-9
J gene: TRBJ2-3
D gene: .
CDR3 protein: CASPRPDTQYF
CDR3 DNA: TGTGCCAGCCCCCGCCCAGATACGCAGTATTTT

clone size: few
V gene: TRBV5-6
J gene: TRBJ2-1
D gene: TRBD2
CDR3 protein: CASSLFPSGGGNEQFF
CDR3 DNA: TGTGCCAGCAGCTTGTTTCCCAGCGGGGGGGGGAATGAGCAGTTCTTC

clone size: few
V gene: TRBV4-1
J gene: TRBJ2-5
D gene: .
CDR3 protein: CASSQLGETQYF
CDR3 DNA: TGCGCCAGCAGCCAGCTAGGGGAGACCCAGTACTTC

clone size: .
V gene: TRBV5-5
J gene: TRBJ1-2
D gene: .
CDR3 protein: CASTSPGTLAYGYTF
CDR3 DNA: TGTGCCAGCACCTCTCCCGGGACATTAGCCTATGGCTACACCTTC

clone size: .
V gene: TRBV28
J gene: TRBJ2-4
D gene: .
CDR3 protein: CASSLYYSAGKNIQYF
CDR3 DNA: TGTGCCAGCAGTTTATACTATAGCGCTGGCAAAAACATTCAGTACTTC

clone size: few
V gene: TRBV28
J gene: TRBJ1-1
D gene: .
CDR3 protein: CASSFPSRSVNTEAFF
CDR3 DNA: TGTGCCAGCAGTTTTCCATCTCGTTCGGTGAACACTGAAGCTTTCTTT

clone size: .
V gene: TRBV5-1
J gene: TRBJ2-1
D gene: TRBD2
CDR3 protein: CASSLEAGGVNEQFF
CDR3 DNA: TGCGCCAGCAGCCTCGAGGCGGGGGGTGTCAATGAGCAGTTCTTC

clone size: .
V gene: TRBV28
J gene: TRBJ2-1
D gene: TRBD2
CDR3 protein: CASSLRGGAINEQFF
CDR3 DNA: TGTGCCAGCAGTTTGCGCGGGGGGGCTATCAATGAGCAGTTCTTC